This TCR beta chain originates from a study of blood T cell repertoires in COVID-19. Study at large: COVID-19 samples collected from the United States, Italy and Spain covered acute and convalescent phases.

The germline V gene encodes CDR1 SGHAT and CDR2 FQDESV (reference sequence). V was shortened by 4 bases and J by 8 bases, with 20 bases between the two germline ends. The CDR3 contains 15 residues. Original methodology: Nucleated cell counts were estimated from reference gene primer amplification. TCRdb keeps only in-frame clones here, not all; method: immunoSEQ multiplex PCR. V and J calls and clone size are copied from that table; D and trimming were computed from the DNA. Of some 200,000 clones in the sample, around 83% were seen once. The sequencing input was peripheral blood. The chain is built from TRBV11-1 and TRBJ1-2; a possible D gene is TRBD1 (6 bases). This TCR was recovered from a human donor in a cohort sampled during active COVID-19. In DNA form, the CDR3 reads TGTGCCAGCAGCTCCTCCCTCGACAGGTCCCGAGGCTACACCTTC. Translating gives CASSSSLDRSRGYTF.